This T cell receptor (beta chain) was sequenced in a study of blood T cell repertoires in COVID-19. Background on the study: Sites in the United States, Italy and Spain provided acute and convalescent COVID-19 samples.

Germline CDR1 and CDR2: SGHTA and FQGNSA. With V trimmed by 5 bases and J by 7 bases, 6 bases remained unmatched. The CDR3 extends over 13 amino acids. Generated by immunoSEQ multiplex PCR, the TCRdb table keeps only in-frame clones and is missing some. In the table there are over 200,000 clones, more than 80% of which are singletons. Sequences were obtained from peripheral blood. The clonotype was recovered from a man aged 30 to 39 with COVID-19, enrolled during active disease. This chain connects TRBV7-2 to TRBJ1-2; the match to TRBD1 covers 8 bases. The CDR3 spells CASSEGQGRGYTF. CDR3 sequence (DNA): TGTGCCAGCAGCGAAGGACAGGGTCGTGGCTACACCTTC.